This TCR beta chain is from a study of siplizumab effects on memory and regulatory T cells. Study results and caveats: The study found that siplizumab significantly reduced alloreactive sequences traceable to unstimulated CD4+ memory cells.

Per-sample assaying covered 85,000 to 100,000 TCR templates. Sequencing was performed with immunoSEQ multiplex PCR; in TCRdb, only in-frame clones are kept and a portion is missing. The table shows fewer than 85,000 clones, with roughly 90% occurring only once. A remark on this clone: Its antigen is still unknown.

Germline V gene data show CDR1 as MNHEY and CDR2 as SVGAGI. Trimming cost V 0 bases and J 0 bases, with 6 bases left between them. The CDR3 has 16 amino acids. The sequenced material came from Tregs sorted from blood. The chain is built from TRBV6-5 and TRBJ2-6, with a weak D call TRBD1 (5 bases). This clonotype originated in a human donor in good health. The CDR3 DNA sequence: TGTGCCAGCAGTTACTCAGGGGCCTCTGGGGCCAACGTCCTGACTTTC. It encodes CASSYSGASGANVLTF.